This TCR beta chain is from a study of blood T cell repertoires in COVID-19. Study-level information: In each case, the material was cDNA or gDNA derived from T cells, B-cell-depleted T cells, or PBMCs.

CDR1 SGHAT and CDR2 FQDESV come from the germline V gene (reference sequence). Trimming pared 5 bases from V and 1 base from J, leaving 12 bases between. The CDR3 consists of 14 residues. As processed by the authors: Amplification of reference gene primers provided the estimated nucleated cell counts. TCRdb's copy holds only in-frame clones and misses some; the assay was immunoSEQ multiplex PCR. That table is the source of V, J and clone size, and D and trimming were worked out from the DNA. The sample contains roughly 170,000 clones, 81% of which appear only once. The sample consisted of PBMCs or T cells enriched from blood (not recorded which). The rearrangement links TRBV11-1 to TRBJ2-7, with no clear D. The sequence derives from a woman in her forties with acute COVID-19. The CDR3 nucleotides read TGTGCCAGCAGCCCCGGGTACCGATCCTACGAGCAGTACTTC. It yields the protein CASSPGYRSYEQYF.